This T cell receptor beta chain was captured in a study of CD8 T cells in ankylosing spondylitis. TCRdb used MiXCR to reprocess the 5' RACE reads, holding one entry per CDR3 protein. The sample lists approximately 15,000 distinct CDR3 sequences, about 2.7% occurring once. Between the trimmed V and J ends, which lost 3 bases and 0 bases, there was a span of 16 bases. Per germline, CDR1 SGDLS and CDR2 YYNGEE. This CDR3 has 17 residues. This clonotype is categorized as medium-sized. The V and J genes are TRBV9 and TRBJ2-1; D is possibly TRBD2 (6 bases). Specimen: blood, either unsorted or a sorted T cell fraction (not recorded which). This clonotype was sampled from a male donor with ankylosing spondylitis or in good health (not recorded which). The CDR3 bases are TGTGCCAGCAGCGCCCCCCTGGGGGGTAGCTCCTACAATGAGCAGTTCTTC. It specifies CASSAPLGGSSYNEQFF. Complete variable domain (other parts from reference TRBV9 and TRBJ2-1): DSGVTQTPKHLITATGQRVTLRCSPRSGDLSVYWYQQSLDQGLQFLIQYYNGEERAKGNILERFSAQQFPDLHSELNLSSLELGDSALYFCASSAPLGGSSYNEQFFGPGTRLTVL.